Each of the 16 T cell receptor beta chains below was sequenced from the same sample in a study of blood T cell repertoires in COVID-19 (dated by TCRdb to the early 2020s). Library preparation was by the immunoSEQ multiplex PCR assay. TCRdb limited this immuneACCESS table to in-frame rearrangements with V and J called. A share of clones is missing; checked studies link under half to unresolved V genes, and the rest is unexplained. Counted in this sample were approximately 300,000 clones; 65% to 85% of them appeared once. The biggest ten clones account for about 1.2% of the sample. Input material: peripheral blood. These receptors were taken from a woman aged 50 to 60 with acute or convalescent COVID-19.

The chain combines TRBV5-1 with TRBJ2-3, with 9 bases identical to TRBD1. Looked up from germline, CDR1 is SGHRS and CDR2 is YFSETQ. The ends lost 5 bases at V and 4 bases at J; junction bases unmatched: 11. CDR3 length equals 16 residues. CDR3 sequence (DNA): TGCGCCAGCAGACGGGCGGGACAGGGCATCCCAGATACGCAGTATTTT. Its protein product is CASRRAGQGIPDTQYF.

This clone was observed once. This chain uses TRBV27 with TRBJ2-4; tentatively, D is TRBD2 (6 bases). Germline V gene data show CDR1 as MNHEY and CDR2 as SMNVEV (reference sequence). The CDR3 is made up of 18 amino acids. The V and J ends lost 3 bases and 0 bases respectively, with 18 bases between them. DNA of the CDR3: TGTGCCAGCAGTTTTCCGGGGGAGATTTCACTAGCCAAAAACATTCAGTACTTC. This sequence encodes CASSFPGEISLAKNIQYF.

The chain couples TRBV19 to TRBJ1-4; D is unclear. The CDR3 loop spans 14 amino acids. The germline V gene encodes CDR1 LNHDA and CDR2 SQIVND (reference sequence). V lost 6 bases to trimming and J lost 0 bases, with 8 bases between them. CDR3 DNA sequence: TGTGCCAGTAGCCCCGGGACAACTAATGAAAAACTGTTTTTT. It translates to CASSPGTTNEKLFF.

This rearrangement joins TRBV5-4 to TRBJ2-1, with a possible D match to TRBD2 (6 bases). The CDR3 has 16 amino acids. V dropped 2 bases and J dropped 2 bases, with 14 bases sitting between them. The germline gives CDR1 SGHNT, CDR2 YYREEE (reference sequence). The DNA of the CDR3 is TGTGCCAGCAGCTTATCAGGGAGGATCACCTACAATGAGCAGTTCTTC. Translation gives CASSLSGRITYNEQFF.

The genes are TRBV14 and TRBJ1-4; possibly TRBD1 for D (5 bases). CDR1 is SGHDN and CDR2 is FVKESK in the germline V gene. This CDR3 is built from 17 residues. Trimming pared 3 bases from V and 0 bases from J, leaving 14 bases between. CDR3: CASSQRDWGTTNEKLFF. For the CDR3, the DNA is TGTGCCAGCAGCCAGCGGGACTGGGGAACAACTAATGAAAAACTGTTTTTT.

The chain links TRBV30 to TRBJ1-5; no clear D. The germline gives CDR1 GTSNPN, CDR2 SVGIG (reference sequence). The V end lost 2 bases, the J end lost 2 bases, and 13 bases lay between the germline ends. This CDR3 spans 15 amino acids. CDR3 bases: TGTGCCTGGAGTAGGACGGGCGGGGGCAATCAGCCCCAGCATTTT. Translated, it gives CAWSRTGGGNQPQHF.

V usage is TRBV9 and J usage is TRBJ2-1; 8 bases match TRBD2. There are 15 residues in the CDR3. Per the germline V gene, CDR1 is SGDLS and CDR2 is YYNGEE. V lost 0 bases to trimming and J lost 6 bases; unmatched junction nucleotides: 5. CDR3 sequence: CASSVDSGSSNEQFF. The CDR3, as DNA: TGTGCCAGCAGCGTAGACAGCGGGAGTAGCAATGAGCAGTTCTTC.

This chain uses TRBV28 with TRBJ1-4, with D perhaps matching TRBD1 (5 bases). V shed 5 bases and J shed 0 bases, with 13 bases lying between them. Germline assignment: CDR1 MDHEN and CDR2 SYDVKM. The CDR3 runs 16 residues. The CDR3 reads CASSNHGGATNEKLFF. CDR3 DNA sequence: TGTGCCAGCAGTAACCATGGGGGGGCAACTAATGAAAAACTGTTTTTT.

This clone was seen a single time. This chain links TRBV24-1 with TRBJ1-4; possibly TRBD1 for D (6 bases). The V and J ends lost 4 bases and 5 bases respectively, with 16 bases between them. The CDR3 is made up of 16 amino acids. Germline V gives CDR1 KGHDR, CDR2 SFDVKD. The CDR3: CATSDPRGGTNEKLFF. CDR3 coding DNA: TGTGCCACCAGTGACCCAAGGGGGGGAACGAATGAAAAACTGTTTTTT.

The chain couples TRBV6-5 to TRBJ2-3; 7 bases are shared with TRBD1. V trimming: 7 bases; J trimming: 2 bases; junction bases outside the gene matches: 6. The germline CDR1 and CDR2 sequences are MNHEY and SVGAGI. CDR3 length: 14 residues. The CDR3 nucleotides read TGTGCCAGCACCAAGGGGGCTTTCACAGATACGCAGTATTTT. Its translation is CASTKGAFTDTQYF.

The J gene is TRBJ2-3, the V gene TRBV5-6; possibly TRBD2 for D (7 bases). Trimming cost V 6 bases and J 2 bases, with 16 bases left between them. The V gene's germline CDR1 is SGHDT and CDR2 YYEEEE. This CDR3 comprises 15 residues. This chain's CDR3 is CASTTGGRDTDTQYF. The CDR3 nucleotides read TGTGCCAGCACCACCGGGGGGCGCGACACAGATACGCAGTATTTT.

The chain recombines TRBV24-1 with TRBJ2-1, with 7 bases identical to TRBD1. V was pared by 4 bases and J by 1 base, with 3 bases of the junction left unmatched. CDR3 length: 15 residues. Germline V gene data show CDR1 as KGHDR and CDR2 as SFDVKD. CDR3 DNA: TGTGCCACCAGTGACGACAGGGAGTCCTACAATGAGCAGTTCTTC. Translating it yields CATSDDRESYNEQFF.

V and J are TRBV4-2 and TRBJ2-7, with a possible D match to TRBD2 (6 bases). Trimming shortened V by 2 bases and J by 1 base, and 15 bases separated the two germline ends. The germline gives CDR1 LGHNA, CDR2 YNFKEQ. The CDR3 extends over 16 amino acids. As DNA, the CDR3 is TGTGCCAGCAGCCAACTACCGGGACTGGGATCCTACGAGCAGTACTTC. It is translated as CASSQLPGLGSYEQYF.

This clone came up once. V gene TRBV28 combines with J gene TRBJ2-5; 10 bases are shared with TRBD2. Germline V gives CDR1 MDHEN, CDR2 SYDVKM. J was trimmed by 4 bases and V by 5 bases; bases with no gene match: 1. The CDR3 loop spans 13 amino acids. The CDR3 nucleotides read TGTGCCAGCAGTCCTAGCGGGGGAGAGACCCAGTACTTC. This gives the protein CASSPSGGETQYF. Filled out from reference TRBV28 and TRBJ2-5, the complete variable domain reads DVKVTQSSRYLVKRTGEKVFLECVQDMDHENMFWYRQDPGLGLRLIYFSYDVKMKEKGDIPEGYSVSREKKERFSLILESASTNQTSMYLCASSPSGGETQYFGPGTRLLVL.

The CDR3 spells CATSQQGGTEAFF. CDR3 bases: TGTGCCACCAGTCAACAGGGTGGCACTGAAGCTTTCTTT. The V and J genes are TRBV24-1 and TRBJ1-1, with D tentatively TRBD1 (6 bases). CDR3 length equals 13 residues. The germline gives CDR1 KGHDR, CDR2 SFDVKD. The V and J ends lost 6 bases and 4 bases respectively, with 11 bases between them.

The CDR3 DNA reads TGTGCCAGCAGCTTCGGACAGATCACCGGGGAGCTGTTTTTT. This gives the protein CASSFGQITGELFF. J is TRBJ2-2 and V is TRBV3-1 (or the pseudogene TRBV3-2); TRBD1 is a possible D gene (6 bases). The CDR3 length is 14 residues. Per germline, CDR1 LGHDT and CDR2 YNNKEL (reference sequence). V was pared by 5 bases and J by 4 bases, with 11 bases between.